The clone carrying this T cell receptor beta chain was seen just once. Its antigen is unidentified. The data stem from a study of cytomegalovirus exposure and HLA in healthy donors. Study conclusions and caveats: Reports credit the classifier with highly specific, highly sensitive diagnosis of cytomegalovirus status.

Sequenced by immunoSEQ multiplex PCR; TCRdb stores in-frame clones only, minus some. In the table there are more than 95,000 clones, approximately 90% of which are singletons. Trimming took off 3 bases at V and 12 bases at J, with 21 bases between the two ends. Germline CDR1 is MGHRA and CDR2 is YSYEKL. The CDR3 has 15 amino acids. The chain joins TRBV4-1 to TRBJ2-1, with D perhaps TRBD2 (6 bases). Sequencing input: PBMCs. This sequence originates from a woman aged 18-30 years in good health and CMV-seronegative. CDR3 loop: CASSQGPWAGPGQFF. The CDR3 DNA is TGCGCCAGCAGCCAGGGACCTTGGGCGGGACCTGGGCAGTTCTTC.